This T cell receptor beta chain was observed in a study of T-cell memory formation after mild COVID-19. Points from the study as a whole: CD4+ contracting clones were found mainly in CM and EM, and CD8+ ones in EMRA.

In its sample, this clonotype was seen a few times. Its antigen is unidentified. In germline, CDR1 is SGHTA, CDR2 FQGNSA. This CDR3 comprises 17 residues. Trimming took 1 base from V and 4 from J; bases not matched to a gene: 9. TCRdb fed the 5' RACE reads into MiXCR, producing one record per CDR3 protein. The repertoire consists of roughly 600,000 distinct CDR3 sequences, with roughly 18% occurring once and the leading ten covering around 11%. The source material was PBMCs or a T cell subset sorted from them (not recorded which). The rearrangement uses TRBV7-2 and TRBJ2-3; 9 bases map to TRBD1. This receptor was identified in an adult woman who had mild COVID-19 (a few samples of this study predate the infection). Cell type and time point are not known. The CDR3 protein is CASSLERSDRGPDTQYF. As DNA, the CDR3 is TGTGCCAGCAGCTTAGAGAGGTCGGACAGGGGTCCAGATACGCAGTATTTT.